This TCR beta chain originates from a study of shared T cell receptors in the human thymus. The protocol was immunoSEQ multiplex PCR, while the TCRdb copy is restricted to in-frame clones and leaves out a portion. The sample includes 600,000 to 900,000 clones, 70% to 90% seen only once; the top ten take more than 0.008%. Germline V gene lookup returns CDR1 MNHNY and CDR2 SVGAGI (reference sequence). V dropped 2 bases and J dropped 2 bases, with 10 bases sitting between them. This CDR3 region has 15 residues. The same sample was also used in a study of human thymus T cells. Per that study: Thymic and blood repertoires appeared to display a bias in their usage of V and J genes.

Material: thymocytes. The chain is built from TRBV6-6 and TRBJ2-1; perhaps TRBD1 as D (5 bases). The origin of this receptor is a girl under three years old with a congenital heart defect. This CDR3 reads CASSYPRQTYNEQFF. In DNA form, the CDR3 reads TGTGCCAGCAGTTACCCGAGACAGACCTACAATGAGCAGTTCTTC.